This TCR beta chain was documented in a study of blood T cell repertoires in COVID-19. This clone was recorded a few times. The V end was cut by 5 bases, the J end by 3 bases, with 16 bases between. The V gene's germline CDR1 is KGHSH and CDR2 LQKENI. The CDR3 is 16 amino acids. Clones were read by immunoSEQ multiplex PCR, and TCRdb kept only the in-frame ones, dropping some. The sample has roughly 160,000 clones, around 81% seen once. The sequencing sample was made of peripheral blood. The V call is TRBV18, the J call TRBJ1-4; possible D gene TRBD1, 5 bases. This clonotype was obtained from a woman older than 75 with COVID-19, enrolled during active disease. The CDR3 sequence: CASSTNRIGPNEKLFF. CDR3 sequence (DNA): TGTGCCAGCTCAACCAACAGGATTGGACCTAATGAAAAACTGTTTTTT.